This T cell receptor (beta chain) was observed in a study of shared clonotypes between healthy human individuals. Study outcomes and limitations: Generation probabilities were higher for clonotypes shared across all four sorted-subset donors than for unshared ones. With a few donors compared, 4.5% to 6.5% of naive CD4 clonotypes were shared. Generally, estimated richness proved larger in naive subsets than it did in memory subsets.

Assay used: immunoSEQ multiplex PCR; TCRdb lists only in-frame clones, some missing. The sample lists 950,000 to 1,300,000 clones, about three quarters occurring once. In this sample, this clone turned up a few times. Antigen specificity is unknown. Looked up from germline, CDR1 is MNHNS and CDR2 is SASEGT. The trim removed 3 bases at V and 6 bases at J, leaving 8 bases unmatched. The CDR3 runs 16 residues. The clonotype was recovered from a man aged 18 to 29 in good health. Sample: memory CD4+ T cells sorted from blood. Subset reported: CD45RA-negative fraction. The genes are TRBV6-1 and TRBJ1-4, with TRBD1 matching over 9 bases. The CDR3 region has the DNA TGTGCCAGCAGTGAGGACCACGACAGGGGGTATGAAAAACTGTTTTTT. Translating gives CASSEDHDRGYEKLFF.